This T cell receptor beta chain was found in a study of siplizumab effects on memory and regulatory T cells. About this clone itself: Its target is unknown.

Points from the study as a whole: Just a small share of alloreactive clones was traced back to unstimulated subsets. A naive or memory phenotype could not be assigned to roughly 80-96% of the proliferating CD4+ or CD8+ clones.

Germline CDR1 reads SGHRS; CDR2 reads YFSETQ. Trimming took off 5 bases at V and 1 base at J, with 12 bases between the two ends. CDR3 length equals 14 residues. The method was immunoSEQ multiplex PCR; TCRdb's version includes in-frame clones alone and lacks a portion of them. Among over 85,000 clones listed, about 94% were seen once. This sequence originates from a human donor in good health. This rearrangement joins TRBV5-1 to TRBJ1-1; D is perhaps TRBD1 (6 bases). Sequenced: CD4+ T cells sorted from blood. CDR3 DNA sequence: TGCGCCAGCAGAGCAGGGGATCGGAACACTGAAGCTTTCTTT. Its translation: CASRAGDRNTEAFF.